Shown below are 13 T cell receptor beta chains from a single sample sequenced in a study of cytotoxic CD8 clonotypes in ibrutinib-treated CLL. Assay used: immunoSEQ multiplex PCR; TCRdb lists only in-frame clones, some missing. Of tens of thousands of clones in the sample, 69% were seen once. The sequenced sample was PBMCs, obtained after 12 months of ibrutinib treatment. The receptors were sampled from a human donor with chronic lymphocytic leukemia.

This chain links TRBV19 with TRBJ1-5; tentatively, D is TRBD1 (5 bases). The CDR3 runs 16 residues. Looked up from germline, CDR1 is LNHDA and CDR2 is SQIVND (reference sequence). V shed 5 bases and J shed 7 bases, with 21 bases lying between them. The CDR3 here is CASSPKLQGWGQPQHF. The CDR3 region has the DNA TGTGCCAGTAGTCCGAAGCTTCAGGGTTGGGGACAGCCCCAGCATTTT. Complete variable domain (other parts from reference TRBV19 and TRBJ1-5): DGGITQSPKYLFRKEGQNVTLSCEQNLNHDAMYWYRQDPGQGLRLIYYSQIVNDFQKGDIAEGYSVSREKKESFPLTVTSAQKNPTAFYLCASSPKLQGWGQPQHFGDGTRLSIL.

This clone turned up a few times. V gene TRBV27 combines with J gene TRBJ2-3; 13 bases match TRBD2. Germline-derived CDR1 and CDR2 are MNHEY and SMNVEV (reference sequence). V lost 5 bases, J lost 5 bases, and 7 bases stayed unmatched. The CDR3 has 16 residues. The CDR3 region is CASSLTSGGVRDTQYF. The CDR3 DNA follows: TGTGCCAGCAGTCTCACTAGCGGGGGGGTCAGAGATACGCAGTATTTT.

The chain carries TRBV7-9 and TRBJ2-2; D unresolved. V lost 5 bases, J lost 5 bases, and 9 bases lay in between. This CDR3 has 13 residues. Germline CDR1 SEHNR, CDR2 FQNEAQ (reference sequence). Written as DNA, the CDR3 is TGTGCCAGCAGCCGAGGACGTACCGGGGAGCTGTTTTTT. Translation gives CASSRGRTGELFF. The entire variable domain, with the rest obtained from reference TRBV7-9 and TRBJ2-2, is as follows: DTGVSQNPRHKITKRGQNVTFRCDPISEHNRLYWYRQTLGQGPEFLTYFQNEAQLEKSRLLSDRFSAERPKGSFSTLEIQRTEQGDSAMYLCASSRGRTGELFFGEGSRLTVL.

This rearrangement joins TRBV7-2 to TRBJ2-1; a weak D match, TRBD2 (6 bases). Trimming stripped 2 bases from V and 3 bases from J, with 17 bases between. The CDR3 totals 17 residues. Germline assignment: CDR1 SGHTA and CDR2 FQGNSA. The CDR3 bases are TGTGCCAGCAGCTTATTCCCTGGGGGGATCGGCTACAATGAGCAGTTCTTC. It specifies CASSLFPGGIGYNEQFF.

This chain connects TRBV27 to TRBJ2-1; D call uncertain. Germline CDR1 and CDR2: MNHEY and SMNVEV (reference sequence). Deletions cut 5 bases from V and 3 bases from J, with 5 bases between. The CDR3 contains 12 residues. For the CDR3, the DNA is TGTGCCAGCAGTCAGGACTACAATGAGCAGTTCTTC. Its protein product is CASSQDYNEQFF.

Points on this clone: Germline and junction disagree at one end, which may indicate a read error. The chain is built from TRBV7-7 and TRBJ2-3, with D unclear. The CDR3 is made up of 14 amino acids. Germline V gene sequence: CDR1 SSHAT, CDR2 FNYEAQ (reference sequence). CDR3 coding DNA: TGTGCTAGCAGCTCCCCCTCTGAGGCAGATACGCAGTATTTT. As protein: CASSSPSEADTQYF.

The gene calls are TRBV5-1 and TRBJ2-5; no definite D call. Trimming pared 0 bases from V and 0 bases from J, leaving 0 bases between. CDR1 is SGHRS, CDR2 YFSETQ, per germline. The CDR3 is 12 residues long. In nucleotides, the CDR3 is TGCGCCAGCAGCTTGGACCAAGAGACCCAGTACTTC. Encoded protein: CASSLDQETQYF.

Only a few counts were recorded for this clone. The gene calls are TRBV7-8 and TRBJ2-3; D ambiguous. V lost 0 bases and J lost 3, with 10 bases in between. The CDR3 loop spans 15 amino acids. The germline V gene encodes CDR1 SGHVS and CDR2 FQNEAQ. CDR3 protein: CASSLAMSRTDTQYF. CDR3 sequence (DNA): TGTGCCAGCAGCTTAGCTATGTCAAGGACAGATACGCAGTATTTT.

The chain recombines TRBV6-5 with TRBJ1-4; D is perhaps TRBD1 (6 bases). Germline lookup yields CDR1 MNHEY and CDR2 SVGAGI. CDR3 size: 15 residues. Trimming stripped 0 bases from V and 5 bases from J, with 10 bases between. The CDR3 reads CASSYSGRGNEKLFF. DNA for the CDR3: TGTGCCAGCAGTTACTCAGGCAGGGGAAATGAAAAACTGTTTTTT.

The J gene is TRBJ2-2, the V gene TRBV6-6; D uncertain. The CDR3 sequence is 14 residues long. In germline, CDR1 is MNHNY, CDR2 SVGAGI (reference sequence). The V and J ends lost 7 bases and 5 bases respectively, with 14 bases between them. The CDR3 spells CASILSSLTGELFF. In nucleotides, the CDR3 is TGTGCCAGCATTTTGTCCTCTCTGACCGGGGAGCTGTTTTTT.

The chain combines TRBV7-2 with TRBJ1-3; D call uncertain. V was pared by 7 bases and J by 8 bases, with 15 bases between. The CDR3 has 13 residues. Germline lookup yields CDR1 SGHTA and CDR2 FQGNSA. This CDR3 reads CASTAFQWDTIYF. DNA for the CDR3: TGTGCCAGCACCGCGTTCCAGTGGGACACCATATATTTT.

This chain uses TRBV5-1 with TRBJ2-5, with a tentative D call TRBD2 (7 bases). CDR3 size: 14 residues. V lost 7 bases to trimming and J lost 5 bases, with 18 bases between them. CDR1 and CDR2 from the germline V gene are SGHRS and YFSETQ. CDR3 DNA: TGCGCCAGCGGAGGTGGGGGGGCTGAGGAGACCCAGTACTTC. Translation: CASGGGGAEETQYF.

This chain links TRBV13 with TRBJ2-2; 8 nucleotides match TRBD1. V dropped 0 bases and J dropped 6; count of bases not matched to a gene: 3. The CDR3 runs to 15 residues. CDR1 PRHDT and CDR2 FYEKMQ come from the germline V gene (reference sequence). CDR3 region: CASSLGDRGPGELFF. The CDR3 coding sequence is TGTGCCAGCAGCTTAGGTGACAGGGGCCCCGGGGAGCTGTTTTTT.